The 31 T cell receptor beta chains below come from one sample, sequenced in a study of T cell repertoires in cytomegalovirus infection. TCRdb passed the reads through MiXCR, listing each CDR3 protein once. The table lists 100,000 or so distinct CDR3 sequences, approximately 16% of them singletons. Sample: PBMCs. These receptors were obtained from a human donor in good health (CMV status not recorded). Some clones in this sample may be carry-over from other donors' samples.

At least ten counts were recorded for this clonotype. The chain combines TRBV7-2 with TRBJ1-2; no reliable D call. The V gene lost 7 bases and the J gene lost 4 bases, with 10 bases spanning the gap. Germline V lookup: CDR1 SGHTA, CDR2 FQGNSA. The CDR3 runs 12 residues. CDR3 DNA sequence: TGTGCCAGCATCACGCGGGGCTATGGCTACACCTTC. It is translated as CASITRGYGYTF.

About this clonotype itself: One junction end does not reproduce the germline sequence, and a read error may be involved. J is TRBJ2-3 and V is TRBV6-6, with 7 bases identical to TRBD1. The CDR3 loop spans 19 amino acids. Germline V gives CDR1 MNHNY, CDR2 SVGAGI (reference sequence). The CDR3 region has the DNA TGTGCCAGCAGTGACTCGAAGAGGGGGCCAAGTTTTAGCACAGATACGCAGTATTTT. It yields the protein CASSDSKRGPSFSTDTQYF.

To note about this clonotype: Sequence at one end of the junction differs from germline and may be a read error. This chain links TRBV7-2 with TRBJ2-5; D possibly corresponds to TRBD1 (6 bases). The CDR3 contains 13 residues. Germline V gene lookup returns CDR1 SGHTA and CDR2 FQGNSA. The CDR3 nucleotides read TGTGCCAGCAGTTCAGGGGACGAAGAGACCCAGTGCTTC. Amino acid sequence: CASSSGDEETQCF.

This rearrangement joins TRBV20-1 to TRBJ2-7; 10 bases align to TRBD2. The CDR3 totals 14 residues. From germline, CDR1 is DFQATT and CDR2 SNEGSKA (reference sequence). With V trimmed by 6 bases and J by 6 bases, 11 bases remained unmatched. Written as DNA, the CDR3 is TGCAGTGCCCGACATAGCGGGGGGTACGGCGAGCAGTACTTC. It translates to CSARHSGGYGEQYF.

This clonotype was seen many times. The J gene is TRBJ1-4, the V gene TRBV4-1, with D perhaps matching TRBD1 (6 bases). CDR1 is MGHRA, CDR2 YSYEKL, per germline. The length of the CDR3 is 18 residues. Trimming removed 1 base at V and 0 bases at J, with 15 bases between. The CDR3 nucleotides read TGCGCCAGCAGCCAAGTTCGGGGGGGCAGAGCAACTAATGAAAAACTGTTTTTT. Translation: CASSQVRGGRATNEKLFF.

The chain employs TRBV3-1 and TRBJ1-2; 8 bases match TRBD1. CDR1 is LGHDT, CDR2 YNNKEL, per germline (reference sequence). This CDR3 has 15 amino acids. Unmatched junction bases numbered 8, after V lost 1 base and J lost 7 bases. The CDR3 reads CASSQVRQGARGYTF. DNA for the CDR3: TGTGCCAGCAGCCAAGTCCGGCAGGGGGCGCGTGGCTACACCTTC.

This clonotype was observed a handful of times. V is TRBV20-1 and J is TRBJ2-3; 8 bases map to TRBD2. Looked up from germline, CDR1 is DFQATT and CDR2 is SNEGSKA (reference sequence). Trimming at V came to 3 bases and at J to 8 bases, leaving 16 bases not matched to a gene. The CDR3 spans 16 residues. The CDR3 nucleotides are TGCAGTGCTAGTAGCGGTCGGGGGGGCCAATTCTTTACGCAGTATTTT. Translating gives CSASSGRGGQFFTQYF.

This clonotype has a count of ten or more. The chain combines TRBV7-2 with TRBJ1-5; 10 bases are shared with TRBD1. This CDR3 has 15 residues. J was trimmed by 3 bases and V by 5 bases; bases with no gene match: 4. CDR1 is SGHTA, CDR2 FQGNSA, per germline. The CDR3 DNA is TGTGCCAGCAGCCTGGGACAGGGGCACAATCAGCCCCAGCATTTT. This translates into CASSLGQGHNQPQHF.

This chain links TRBV6-5 with TRBJ2-7; either TRBD1 or TRBD2 may fit D (5 bases each). The CDR3 runs to 14 residues. Trimming pared 0 bases from V and 5 bases from J, leaving 11 bases between. Germline V lookup: CDR1 MNHEY, CDR2 SVGAGI. CDR3 protein: CASSYSIGTNEQYF. In nucleotides, the CDR3 is TGTGCCAGCAGTTACTCAATAGGGACCAACGAGCAGTACTTC.

This rearrangement joins TRBV5-1 to TRBJ2-7; the D gene is possibly TRBD1 (6 bases). The CDR3 has 11 amino acids. Trimming took 5 bases from V and 4 from J, leaving 7 bases between them. Germline V CDR1 and CDR2: SGHRS, YFSETQ. The CDR3 region is CASSRGYEQYF. CDR3 nucleotide sequence: TGCGCCAGCAGTAGGGGGTACGAGCAGTACTTC.

The chain links TRBV20-1 to TRBJ2-5; 7 positions agree with TRBD1. The CDR3 loop spans 16 amino acids. Germline CDR1 and CDR2: DFQATT and SNEGSKA (reference sequence). The V segment lost 3 bases and the J segment 1 base; nucleotides outside the gene matches: 11. In nucleotides, the CDR3 is TGCAGTGCTAGGGGGATGGGACAGACTCGCCAAGAGACCCAGTACTTC. It codes for CSARGMGQTRQETQYF.

The chain recombines TRBV25-1 with TRBJ1-2; D perhaps matches TRBD1 (5 bases). Looked up from germline, CDR1 is MGHDK and CDR2 is SYGVNS. V lost 1 base and J lost 7, with 16 bases in between. The length of the CDR3 is 15 residues. The CDR3 bases are TGTGCCAGCAGTGAATTCGCGCAGGGTGTCGGTGGCTACACCTTC. This gives the protein CASSEFAQGVGGYTF.

About this clonotype: Being one base from a much bigger clone, this may be a read error. The chain is built from TRBV11-1 and TRBJ1-1; D unclear. Germline lookup yields CDR1 SGHAT and CDR2 FQDESV (reference sequence). The CDR3 is 13 residues long. The DNA for the CDR3 is TGTGCCAGCAGCTTAGTCAGGAGCACTGATGCTTTCTTT. The encoded protein is CASSLVRSTDAFF.

This clonotype was counted a few times. V usage is TRBV10-3 and J usage is TRBJ1-4, with TRBD1 as a possible D gene (5 bases). The CDR3 length is 16 residues. V lost 2 bases and J 8 bases, leaving 18 bases between the germline ends. CDR1 is ENHRY and CDR2 is SYGVKD in the germline V gene. CDR3 in amino acids: CAISEPGTPGKEKLFF. CDR3 nucleotide sequence: TGTGCCATCAGTGAGCCTGGGACGCCAGGAAAGGAAAAACTGTTTTTT.

The CDR3 here is CRGGKNTEAFF. The CDR3, as DNA: TGCAGAGGGGGGAAGAACACTGAAGCTTTCTTT. The rearrangement links TRBV20-1 to TRBJ1-1; maybe TRBD1 (6 bases). This CDR3 comprises 11 residues. The germline gives CDR1 DFQATT, CDR2 SNEGSKA (reference sequence).

This clonotype was recorded at least ten times. The chain recombines TRBV19 with TRBJ2-3; D may correspond to TRBD1 or TRBD2 (5 bases each). Germline values: CDR1 LNHDA, CDR2 SQIVND (reference sequence). There are 18 residues in the CDR3. The V end was cut by 7 bases, the J end by 0 bases, with 23 bases between. The CDR3 region has the DNA TGTGCCAGTACCCGACTCAGGACGGGGCCGACAAGCACAGATACGCAGTATTTT. Protein: CASTRLRTGPTSTDTQYF. The variable domain in full, with the rest retrieved from reference TRBV19 and TRBJ2-3, is DGGITQSPKYLFRKEGQNVTLSCEQNLNHDAMYWYRQDPGQGLRLIYYSQIVNDFQKGDIAEGYSVSREKKESFPLTVTSAQKNPTAFYLCASTRLRTGPTSTDTQYFGPGTRLTVL.

The rearrangement joins TRBV4-1 to TRBJ1-5; D is unresolved. The germline V and J ends were trimmed by 0 bases and 7 bases, with 4 bases remaining between them. There are 12 residues in the CDR3. Germline V gives CDR1 MGHRA, CDR2 YSYEKL. CDR3 protein: CASSQEYQPQHF. The DNA of the CDR3 is TGCGCCAGCAGCCAAGAGTACCAGCCCCAGCATTTT.

This clonotype was counted at least ten times. The genes are TRBV7-2 and TRBJ2-3; no firm D call. Per germline, CDR1 SGHTA and CDR2 FQGNSA. This CDR3 has 13 residues. Trimming stripped 3 bases from V and 2 bases from J, with 6 bases between. The CDR3 nucleotides are TGTGCCAGCAGCTTTTCCTTCACAGATACGCAGTATTTT. This codes for CASSFSFTDTQYF. Full variable domain (missing parts from reference TRBV7-2 and TRBJ2-3): GAGVSQSPSNKVTEKGKDVELRCDPISGHTALYWYRQSLGQGLEFLIYFQGNSAPDKSGLPSDRFSAERTGGSVSTLTIQRTQQEDSAVYLCASSFSFTDTQYFGPGTRLTVL.

The J gene is TRBJ2-5, the V gene TRBV5-1; D is unresolved. Per germline, CDR1 SGHRS and CDR2 YFSETQ. Trimming took off 0 bases at V and 2 bases at J, with 8 bases between the two ends. CDR3 length equals 14 residues. CDR3 region: CASSLDGLQETQYF. The CDR3 region has the DNA TGCGCCAGCAGCTTGGACGGATTGCAAGAGACCCAGTACTTC.

The table lists this clonotype with a few counts. The chain combines TRBV4-2 with TRBJ2-7; D is possibly TRBD1 (6 bases). The CDR3 has 16 amino acids. The V gene lost 3 bases and the J gene lost 4 bases, with 19 bases spanning the gap. The germline gives CDR1 LGHNA, CDR2 YNFKEQ. This CDR3 reads CASSQKADGQSYEQYF. DNA of the CDR3: TGTGCCAGCAGCCAGAAGGCCGATGGACAGAGTTACGAGCAGTACTTC.

The chain recombines TRBV20-1 with TRBJ2-7, with D tentatively TRBD1 (5 bases). Germline lookup yields CDR1 DFQATT and CDR2 SNEGSKA (reference sequence). The CDR3 is 16 residues long. Trimming cost V 4 bases and J 4 bases, with 23 bases left between them. The CDR3 sequence: CSATGLPSGAGYEQYF. Written as DNA, the CDR3 is TGCAGTGCTACAGGCCTTCCGTCTGGGGCAGGATACGAGCAGTACTTC.

The count of this clonotype is one. As the CDR3 is not closed by the conserved phenylalanine or tryptophan, this likely results from a read error. The rearrangement uses TRBV27 and TRBJ2-1; a possible D gene is TRBD2 (6 bases). The CDR3 runs 14 residues. Germline V CDR1 and CDR2: MNHEY, SMNVEV (reference sequence). V was clipped by 5 bases and J by 0 bases, with 8 bases between them. CDR3 residues: CASSIGSSYNEQFL. The CDR3 DNA reads TGTGCCAGCAGTATCGGGAGCTCCTACAATGAGCAGTTCTTG.

The rearrangement links TRBV28 to TRBJ1-3; D uncertain. CDR3 length: 15 amino acids. Trimming shortened V by 6 bases and J by 3 bases, and 15 bases separated the two germline ends. CDR1 is MDHEN, CDR2 SYDVKM, per germline. The CDR3 nucleotides read TGTGCCAGCAGCCGCGTCGGCGGCGGTGGAAACACCATATATTTT. It codes for CASSRVGGGGNTIYF.

CDR3 region: CASSRQSFGAFF. The CDR3 nucleotides are TGTGCCAGTAGTCGACAGAGCTTTGGAGCTTTCTTT. This chain uses TRBV19 with TRBJ1-1; D is perhaps TRBD1 (5 bases). Germline-derived CDR1 and CDR2 are LNHDA and SQIVND (reference sequence). The CDR3 covers 12 residues. The V end was cut by 5 bases, the J end by 10 bases, with 14 bases between.

This sequence joins TRBV7-2 and TRBJ1-2, with D unresolved. In germline, CDR1 is SGHTA, CDR2 FQGNSA. Trimming removed 0 bases at V and 8 bases at J, with 22 bases between. The CDR3 is made up of 17 amino acids. The CDR3 DNA follows: TGTGCCAGCAGCTTAGCGGCTAAAGGGAGGCCCCTCTACGGCTACACCTTC. This encodes CASSLAAKGRPLYGYTF.

The rearrangement joins TRBV19 to TRBJ1-4; 8 nucleotides align to TRBD1. In germline, CDR1 is LNHDA, CDR2 SQIVND (reference sequence). Losses at the gene ends were 7 bases for V and 8 bases for J; bases not matched to a gene: 9. This CDR3 has 14 amino acids. CDR3 sequence (DNA): TGTGCCAGTACCCGGGACAGGATGGGAGAAAAACTGTTTTTT. This sequence encodes CASTRDRMGEKLFF.

In its sample, this clonotype was seen many times. The rearrangement joins TRBV27 to TRBJ1-2; 7 bases are a match to TRBD1. The CDR3 contains 15 residues. The germline CDR1 and CDR2 sequences are MNHEY and SMNVEV (reference sequence). J lost 8 bases, V lost 7 bases, and 16 bases had no gene match. The CDR3 protein is CASKAQDRSLWGYTF. The CDR3 DNA is TGTGCCAGCAAGGCCCAGGACAGGTCCCTATGGGGCTACACCTTC.

A single count supports this clonotype. At one of its ends the junction is not consistent with the germline gene, which may arise from a read error. This chain connects TRBV19 to TRBJ2-2; maybe TRBD1 (6 bases). The CDR3 sequence is 15 residues long. Germline CDR1 and CDR2: LNHDA and SQIVND (reference sequence). CDR3 amino acids: CTSSSGTSSTGELFF. CDR3 nucleotides: TGTACCAGTAGTTCCGGGACAAGCAGTACCGGGGAGCTGTTTTTT.

This clonotype was seen at least ten times. The gene calls are TRBV7-2 and TRBJ1-6, with D possibly being TRBD1 (5 bases). This CDR3 is 15 amino acids long. CDR1 SGHTA and CDR2 FQGNSA come from the germline V gene. Trimming pared 5 bases from V and 6 bases from J, leaving 14 bases between. The CDR3: CASSPTTVLNSPLHF. The CDR3 DNA follows: TGTGCCAGCAGCCCGACGACAGTACTTAATTCACCCCTCCACTTT.

There are many counts of this clonotype. V usage is TRBV7-2 and J usage is TRBJ1-5, with D unresolved. The germline V gene has CDR1 SGHTA and CDR2 FQGNSA. Trimming removed 1 base from V and 0 bases from J, with 1 base in between. The CDR3 is 13 amino acids. CDR3 coding DNA: TGTGCCAGCAGCTTAGATAGCAATCAGCCCCAGCATTTT. This gives the protein CASSLDSNQPQHF. Supplemented by reference TRBV7-2 and TRBJ1-5, the full variable domain reads GAGVSQSPSNKVTEKGKDVELRCDPISGHTALYWYRQSLGQGLEFLIYFQGNSAPDKSGLPSDRFSAERTGGSVSTLTIQRTQQEDSAVYLCASSLDSNQPQHFGDGTRLSIL.

The rearrangement uses TRBV7-9 and TRBJ2-5, with TRBD2 matching 7 bases. The CDR3 extends over 14 amino acids. J was trimmed by 4 bases and V by 5 bases; bases with no gene match: 7. CDR1 is SEHNR and CDR2 is FQNEAQ in the germline V gene (reference sequence). The CDR3 protein is CASSPSGGGETQYF. CDR3 nucleotides: TGTGCCAGCAGCCCCTCGGGAGGAGGAGAGACCCAGTACTTC.